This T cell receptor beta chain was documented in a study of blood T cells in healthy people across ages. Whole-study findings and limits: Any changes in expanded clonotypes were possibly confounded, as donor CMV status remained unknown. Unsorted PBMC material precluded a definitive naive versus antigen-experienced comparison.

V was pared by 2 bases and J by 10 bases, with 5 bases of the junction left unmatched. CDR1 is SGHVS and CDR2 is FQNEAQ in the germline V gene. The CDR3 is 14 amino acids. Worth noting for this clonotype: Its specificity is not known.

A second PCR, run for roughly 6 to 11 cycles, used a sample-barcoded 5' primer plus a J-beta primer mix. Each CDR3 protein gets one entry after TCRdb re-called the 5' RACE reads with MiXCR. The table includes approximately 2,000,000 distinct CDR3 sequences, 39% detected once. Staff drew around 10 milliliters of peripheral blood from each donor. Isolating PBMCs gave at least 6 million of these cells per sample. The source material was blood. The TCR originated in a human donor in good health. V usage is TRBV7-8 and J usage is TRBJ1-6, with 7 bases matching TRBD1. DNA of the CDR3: TGTGCCAGCAGCTTAAACAGGGGAGGGTCACCCCTCCACTTT. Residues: CASSLNRGGSPLHF.